In its sample, the clone carrying this T cell receptor beta chain was seen a few times. Its target is unknown. This specimen comes from a study of response to subunit inactivated influenza vaccine. Overall study findings and caveats: A suggestion made by the authors is that each seasonal influenza vaccination recruits few new T cells.

From the RT-PCR reads, TCRdb called clonotypes with MiXCR, one entry per CDR3 protein. This repertoire shows 650,000 or so distinct CDR3 sequences, 14% found once; its top ten account for approximately 7.6%. The CDR3 sequence is 19 residues long. Trimming took off 1 base at V and 4 bases at J, with 24 bases between the two ends. Germline V gives CDR1 MNHEY, CDR2 SVGEGT. The chain joins TRBV6-2 or TRBV6-3 to TRBJ2-3; D may match TRBD1 or TRBD2 (5 bases each). The sample was PBMCs from blood, taken approximately 15 days before vaccination. The sequence was obtained from a man aged 45-60 years who received an inactivated influenza vaccine. The CDR3 region has the DNA TGTGCCAGCAGTTACTTTCTACCGGGACCGCCGAACAATGCAGATACGCAGTATTTT. It yields the protein CASSYFLPGPPNNADTQYF.